Below, 18 T cell receptor beta chains from the same sample are listed, as sequenced in a study of T cell responses to AZD1222 COVID-19 vaccine. TCRdb's copy holds only in-frame clones and misses some; the assay was immunoSEQ multiplex PCR. There are about 110,000 clones in the sample; around 90% occur only once, and over 4% lies in the top ten. The source material was peripheral blood, sampled on day 0 of AZD1222 vaccination. These TCRs come from an adult in good health.

The sample holds one count of this clone. The chain joins TRBV4-3 to TRBJ1-5; D is perhaps TRBD1 (6 bases). Germline loops: CDR1 LGHNA, CDR2 YSLEER. V lost 0 bases and J 6 bases, leaving 12 bases between the germline ends. The CDR3 consists of 15 residues. CDR3 nucleotides: TGCGCCAGCAGCCAAGATGTACAGGGAGGTCAGCCCCAGCATTTT. As protein: CASSQDVQGGQPQHF.

V is TRBV4-2 and J is TRBJ1-6, with D unclear. V lost 0 bases, J lost 11 bases, and 14 bases lay in between. Germline CDR1 and CDR2: LGHNA and YNFKEQ. CDR3 length equals 15 residues. CDR3 region: CASSQESQNLTPLHF. The CDR3 DNA reads as TGTGCCAGCAGCCAAGAAAGCCAGAACTTGACACCCCTCCACTTT.

The chain joins TRBV7-2 to TRBJ2-3; D may be TRBD1 (6 bases). CDR1 SGHTA and CDR2 FQGNSA come from the germline V gene. V was shortened by 6 bases and J by 3 bases, with 10 bases between the two germline ends. The CDR3 spans 13 residues. As DNA, the CDR3 is TGTGCCAGCAGGTCTACAGGGACAGATACGCAGTATTTT. Amino acid sequence: CASRSTGTDTQYF.

V is TRBV5-6 and J is TRBJ2-7, with 7 bases aligning to TRBD1. Germline V gene lookup returns CDR1 SGHDT and CDR2 YYEEEE. V shed 4 bases and J 7 bases; nucleotides not matched to a gene: 8. The CDR3 covers 13 residues. In nucleotides, the CDR3 is TGTGCCAGCAGCCGTGACAGGGTAGGAGAGCAGTACTTC. As protein: CASSRDRVGEQYF.

The chain employs TRBV10-3 and TRBJ1-1; D gene ambiguous. The CDR3 has 12 residues. V shed 2 bases and J shed 9 bases, with 10 bases lying between them. Germline CDR1 reads ENHRY; CDR2 reads SYGVKD. CDR3 sequence: CAISEGQDQAFF. The CDR3 nucleotides read TGTGCCATCAGTGAGGGTCAGGACCAAGCTTTCTTT.

This clone was detected only a few times. The rearrangement uses TRBV19 and TRBJ1-4; D is possibly TRBD1 (5 bases). The germline CDR1 and CDR2 sequences are LNHDA and SQIVND (reference sequence). The CDR3 contains 16 residues. The V gene lost 1 base and the J gene lost 6 bases, with 15 bases spanning the gap. CDR3 in DNA: TGTGCCAGTAGTATAGGAACAGGAGGCCGGTATGAAAAACTGTTTTTT. This codes for CASSIGTGGRYEKLFF.

This rearrangement joins TRBV18 to TRBJ2-1; D is perhaps TRBD2 (5 bases). The CDR3 totals 14 residues. CDR1 is KGHSH, CDR2 LQKENI, per germline. Deletions cut 3 bases from V and 8 bases from J, with 14 bases between. CDR3 protein: CASSPGLRRDEQFF. The CDR3 coding sequence is TGTGCCAGCTCACCCGGTCTTAGGCGGGATGAGCAGTTCTTC.

The V gene is TRBV5-1, the J gene TRBJ1-1; weak D call: TRBD1 (5 bases). Per the germline V gene, CDR1 is SGHRS and CDR2 is YFSETQ. The CDR3 loop spans 14 amino acids. V lost 4 bases and J lost 7, with 17 bases in between. The chain's CDR3 is CASSPGTASGEAFF. In DNA form, the CDR3 reads TGCGCCAGCAGCCCAGGGACCGCGTCGGGTGAAGCTTTCTTT.

V usage is TRBV2 and J usage is TRBJ2-1; TRBD2 aligns across 13 bases. V shed 8 bases, J shed 5 bases, and the junction held 3 bases outside the gene matches. Germline V gene lookup returns CDR1 SNHLY and CDR2 FYNNEI. The CDR3 contains 14 residues. CDR3 residues: CASVGLAGNNEQFF. The CDR3 region has the DNA TGTGCCAGCGTGGGACTAGCGGGGAACAATGAGCAGTTCTTC.

The chain couples TRBV18 to TRBJ2-1, with D unresolved. CDR1 and CDR2 from the germline V gene are KGHSH and LQKENI. The V and J ends lost 1 base and 9 bases respectively, with 19 bases between them. The CDR3 totals 16 residues. CDR3 region: CASSPLPSVYEIEQFF. CDR3 sequence (DNA): TGTGCCAGCTCACCACTTCCCAGCGTCTATGAGATTGAGCAGTTCTTC.

The V gene is TRBV7-2, the J gene TRBJ2-7, with TRBD1 matching over 8 bases. Germline V gene sequence: CDR1 SGHTA, CDR2 FQGNSA. Trimming at V came to 8 bases and at J to 7 bases, leaving 16 bases not matched to a gene. The CDR3 runs 15 residues. The CDR3 DNA reads as TGTGCCAGCTCCCGGCTCCAGGGGGCGGGTTCAGAGCAGTACTTC. Amino acid sequence: CASSRLQGAGSEQYF.

The chain joins TRBV5-6 to TRBJ2-7; a possible D gene is TRBD1 (6 bases). CDR1 and CDR2 (germline): SGHDT, YYEEEE. The CDR3 runs 14 residues. V was pared by 4 bases and J by 2 bases, with 13 bases between. The CDR3 region is CASSLPGQTYEQYF. The CDR3 DNA reads as TGTGCCAGCAGCCTCCCGGGACAAACCTACGAGCAGTACTTC.

The chain employs TRBV6-5 and TRBJ2-6; D uncertain. The CDR3 runs to 14 residues. Trimming removed 0 bases at V and 0 bases at J, with 0 bases between. Per the germline V gene, CDR1 is MNHEY and CDR2 is SVGAGI. Here the CDR3 reads CASSYSSGANVLTF. DNA for the CDR3: TGTGCCAGCAGTTACTCCTCTGGGGCCAACGTCCTGACTTTC.

This clone came up once. The V and J genes are TRBV4-1 and TRBJ2-1; tentatively, D is TRBD1 (6 bases). This CDR3 contains 16 residues. Between the trimmed V and J ends, which lost 1 base and 7 bases, there was a span of 17 bases. Looked up from germline, CDR1 is MGHRA and CDR2 is YSYEKL. Written as DNA, the CDR3 is TGCGCCAGCAGCCAAGGGTGGGCAGGGGTTAAGAATGAGCAGTTCTTC. Translated: CASSQGWAGVKNEQFF.

The chain carries TRBV4-3 and TRBJ1-5, with D maybe TRBD1 (5 bases). From germline, CDR1 is LGHNA and CDR2 YSLEER. CDR3 length: 15 amino acids. Trimming pared 0 bases from V and 3 bases from J, leaving 9 bases between. DNA for the CDR3: TGCGCCAGCAGCCAAGACAGGGTGATCAATCAGCCCCAGCATTTT. Translated: CASSQDRVINQPQHF.

This clone was seen only a few times. This chain uses TRBV7-2 with TRBJ1-2; 10 nucleotides agree with TRBD1. The CDR3 covers 15 residues. Germline V CDR1 and CDR2: SGHTA, FQGNSA. The junction had 4 bases not matched to a gene; V was cut back by 2 bases and J by 4 bases. The CDR3 coding sequence is TGTGCCAGCAGCTTACGGGACAGGGGCGCCTATGGCTACACCTTC. It translates to CASSLRDRGAYGYTF. Drawing the rest from reference TRBV7-2 and TRBJ1-2, the complete variable domain is GAGVSQSPSNKVTEKGKDVELRCDPISGHTALYWYRQSLGQGLEFLIYFQGNSAPDKSGLPSDRFSAERTGGSVSTLTIQRTQQEDSAVYLCASSLRDRGAYGYTFGSGTRLTVV.

About this clone: This specimen includes other DNA sequences encoding the same CDR3. This chain links TRBV4-1 with TRBJ2-7; D may be TRBD1 (6 bases). CDR3 size: 13 residues. Germline V CDR1 and CDR2: MGHRA, YSYEKL. The V and J ends lost 2 bases and 3 bases respectively, with 8 bases between them. The CDR3 coding sequence is TGCGCCAGCAGCCAACAACAGGGCTACGAGCAGTACTTC. It codes for CASSQQQGYEQYF.

V usage is TRBV4-3 and J usage is TRBJ1-2; 9 bases line up with TRBD1. CDR3 length: 16 amino acids. CDR1 LGHNA and CDR2 YSLEER come from the germline V gene. The junction had 8 bases not matched to a gene; V was cut back by 0 bases and J by 6 bases. CDR3 nucleotides: TGCGCCAGCAGCCAAGATCTAGGACAGGGGTGGAATGGCTACACCTTC. The encoded protein is CASSQDLGQGWNGYTF.